This TCR beta chain was documented in a study of beta chain features in type 1 diabetes. Looking at the study overall: Examination spanned around 110 million sorted cells from all samples.

The CDR3 contains 14 residues. Between the trimmed V and J ends, which lost 4 bases and 0 bases, there was a span of 10 bases. Germline CDR1 SGHRS, CDR2 YFSETQ. Markers CD45RO/CCR7/CD25/CD127/CD95/CD27 served to sort CD4+ naive, central memory, regulatory and stem cell-like memory cells. Purity exceeding 95% was reached by all sorted populations. Reverse transcription of all isolated RNA meant that expressed TCRB transcripts were sequenced. Using immunoSEQ multiplex PCR, the repertoire was profiled, and TCRdb retains in-frame clones only, with some absent. The sample has about 620,000 clones, 15% to 19% seen once.

The sequenced sample consisted of naive CD4+ T cells from blood. The receptor was derived from a man between 18 and 35 years old in good health. This chain joins TRBV5-1 and TRBJ1-1; D is perhaps TRBD1 (5 bases). This chain's CDR3 is CASSDQGLNTEAFF. The CDR3, as DNA: TGCGCCAGCAGCGATCAGGGCTTGAACACTGAAGCTTTCTTT.